The clone carrying this T cell receptor beta chain came up many times. The sample is drawn from a study of T cells in Graves' hyperthyroidism and ophthalmopathy. V was trimmed by 0 bases and J by 6 bases, leaving 18 bases between them. Per germline, CDR1 SGHAT and CDR2 FQNNGV. CDR3 length equals 16 residues. Amplification yielded TCR beta CDR3 regions, with RNA transcripts as the source. The primer set for the first-round RT-PCR of the TCR CDR3 was HTBI. TCRdb analysed the multiplex PCR reads with MiXCR anew, one entry per CDR3 protein. The table includes about 250,000 distinct CDR3 sequences, approximately 23% detected once. Patients showing uncontrolled infection, other autoimmune disease, pregnancy or lactation were ineligible. The authors obtained PBMCs from over 8 ml of fresh peripheral blood.

The receptor comes from a woman in her forties with Graves' ophthalmopathy. V is TRBV11-2 and J is TRBJ2-7; D is possibly TRBD2 (6 bases). Sequencing was done on a sample of blood. The CDR3 DNA follows: TGTGCCAGCAGCTTAGAAGCGGGTCCCCTCCTAAGCGAGCAGTACTTC. This encodes CASSLEAGPLLSEQYF.